A single sample gave rise to the 12 T cell receptor beta chains below, sequenced in a study of T cell clonality in common variable immunodeficiency. Libraries were prepared by immunoSEQ multiplex PCR; TCRdb keeps only in-frame clonotypes and omits some of them. The sample includes some 64,000 clones, none of them occurring once. Sequencing used peripheral blood mononuclear cells. These receptors all come from a person aged 18 to 70 in good health.

This clone was seen repeatedly, ten times or more. Coverage ceases 3 residues before the CDR3 finishes, and the germline J gene fills in the end. The chain couples TRBV3-1 (or the pseudogene TRBV3-2) to TRBJ2-2, with D unclear. CDR1 is LGHDT and CDR2 is YNNKEL in the germline V gene (reference sequence). V lost 4 bases, J lost 7 bases, and 10 bases lay in between. The CDR3 is made up of 13 amino acids. The covered CDR3 bases are TGTGCCAGCAGCCGAAATATCGGCGGGGAG. It specifies CASSRNIGGE. The CDR3, in full, reads CASSRNIGGELFF.

The sample holds many counts of this clone. The CDR3 extends 3 residues past the end of the read, so its final part is completed from the germline J gene. The chain employs TRBV7-9 and TRBJ2-1; D is ambiguous. Looked up from germline, CDR1 is SEHNR and CDR2 is FQNEAQ (reference sequence). The ends were cut back, 0 bases at V and 8 bases at J, with 8 bases in the middle. The CDR3 is 13 residues long. The sequenced CDR3 bases are TGTGCCAGCAGCTTAGCTTTTGAGGATGAG. Translating it yields CASSLAFEDE. The whole CDR3 sequence is CASSLAFEDEQFF.

At least ten counts were recorded for this clone. The read terminates 3 residues ahead of where the CDR3 ends, so the germline J gene completes it. This same CDR3 is encoded by further DNA sequences in the sample. The rearrangement joins TRBV5-1 to TRBJ1-1, with 8 positions matching TRBD1. The CDR3 runs 15 residues. Germline trimming cut 2 bases from V and 0 bases from J; bases unmatched to any gene: 3. Per germline, CDR1 SGHRS and CDR2 YFSETQ. CDR3 protein: CASSLRQGLNTEAFF. The sequenced part of the CDR3 DNA is TGCGCCAGCAGCTTAAGACAGGGGCTGAACACTGAA.

This clone showed up many times. The CDR3 is cut off 3 residues early in the read; its end comes from the germline J gene. The genes are TRBV30 and TRBJ1-2, with D unclear. The CDR3 is 14 residues long. CDR1 is GTSNPN and CDR2 is SVGIG in the germline V gene (reference sequence). With 3 bases removed from V and 0 bases from J, the gap between germline ends came to 11 bases. CDR3 loop: CAWRSGRANYGYTF. The CDR3 bases that were read are TGTGCCTGGAGGAGCGGAAGAGCTAACTATGGC.

This clone was recorded at least ten times. Read coverage stops 3 residues before the CDR3 terminus; the germline J gene supplies the remainder. V usage is TRBV30 and J usage is TRBJ1-6; D is unclear. CDR3 length: 13 residues. With 1 base removed from V and 8 bases from J, the gap between germline ends came to 9 bases. Germline V gene sequence: CDR1 GTSNPN, CDR2 SVGIG (reference sequence). The CDR3 DNA, read in part, is TGTGCCTGGAGTGAGGGTGGAGATTCACCC. Translated: CAWSEGGDSP. The whole CDR3 region reads CAWSEGGDSPLHF.

There are many counts of this clone. The sequenced fragment ends 3 residues before the CDR3 boundary, so the rest is inferred from the germline J gene. The rearrangement joins TRBV13 to TRBJ2-2; TRBD1 might be the D (6 bases). The germline V and J ends were trimmed by 5 bases and 6 bases, with 19 bases remaining between them. Germline values: CDR1 PRHDT, CDR2 FYEKMQ (reference sequence). This CDR3 has 16 amino acids. This CDR3 reads CASSRPDSYGAGELFF. Partial CDR3 DNA: TGTGCCAGCAGCCGGCCGGACAGCTACGGAGCCGGGGAG.

This clone was observed many times. The CDR3 goes on 3 residues after the read ends, and that part is filled in from the germline J gene. This chain joins TRBV20-1 and TRBJ2-1; 11 nucleotides agree with TRBD2. Germline V gives CDR1 DFQATT, CDR2 SNEGSKA (reference sequence). The CDR3 has 15 residues. Losses at the gene ends were 1 base for V and 2 bases for J; bases not matched to a gene: 1. The sequenced part of the CDR3 DNA is TGCAGTGCTAGAGCGACTAGCGGGACCTACAATGAG. Its protein product is CSARATSGTYNE. The complete CDR3 sequence is CSARATSGTYNEQFF.

In its sample, this clone was seen a few times. The CDR3 end falls 3 residues outside the read, so it is completed with the germline J gene. This chain connects TRBV11-1 to TRBJ2-3, with unresolved D. Trimming removed 2 bases from V and 2 bases from J, with 5 bases in between. CDR3 length: 13 amino acids. Germline CDR1 is SGHAT and CDR2 is FQDESV (reference sequence). The sequenced part of the CDR3 DNA is TGTGCCAGCAGCTTACTTAACACAGATACG. Residues: CASSLLNTDT. The entire CDR3 sequence reads CASSLLNTDTQYF. The whole variable domain, filled in from reference TRBV11-1 and TRBJ2-3, reads EAEVAQSPRYKITEKSQAVAFWCDPISGHATLYWYRQILGQGPELLVQFQDESVVDDSQLPKDRFSAERLKGVDSTLKIQPAELGDSAMYLCASSLLNTDTQYFGPGTRLTVL.

There are many counts of this clone. The read ends 3 residues shy of where the CDR3 ends; the end is completed using the germline J gene. The chain uses TRBV12-3 or TRBV12-4 and TRBJ1-5, with 9 bases that match TRBD1. The CDR3 runs 15 residues. V dropped 5 bases and J dropped 4; count of bases not matched to a gene: 6. The covered CDR3 bases are TGTGCCAGCAGTACGACCGGGACAGGGAATCAGCCC. Amino acid sequence: CASSTTGTGNQP. The CDR3 reads in full as CASSTTGTGNQPQHF.

This clone was counted ten times or more. The read gets to within 3 residues of the CDR3 end, and the germline J gene fills in the rest. V usage is TRBV2 and J usage is TRBJ1-3; possibly TRBD1 for D (5 bases). V lost 2 bases and J 1 base, leaving 12 bases between the germline ends. This CDR3 is 16 amino acids long. CDR1 and CDR2 (germline): SNHLY, FYNNEI. The CDR3: CASSEWVGLSGNTIYF. The covered CDR3 bases are TGTGCCAGCAGTGAATGGGTGGGACTTTCTGGAAACACC.

This clone was seen at least ten times. The missing CDR3 end, 3 residues past where the read stops, is filled in from the germline J gene. V is TRBV20-1 and J is TRBJ2-3, with D unresolved. Trimming stripped 0 bases from V and 2 bases from J, with 27 bases between. The CDR3 contains 20 residues. In germline, CDR1 is DFQATT, CDR2 SNEGSKA (reference sequence). The CDR3 loop reads CSARDLAVTPLGIITDTQYF. The DNA read from the CDR3 is TGCAGTGCTAGAGATTTGGCAGTGACTCCCCTCGGAATTATCACAGATACG.

This clone was found many times. The CDR3 end is not reached by the read, which stops 3 residues before it; the germline J gene fills it in. The chain has TRBV6-4 and TRBJ2-7; D is uncertain. From germline, CDR1 is MRHNA and CDR2 SNTAGT. Deletions cut 2 bases from V and 0 bases from J, with 11 bases between. The CDR3 extends over 15 amino acids. The sequenced part of the CDR3 DNA is TGTGCCAGCAGTGACAGGTCTAGGAGCTCCTACGAG. It codes for CASSDRSRSSYE. The whole CDR3 is CASSDRSRSSYEQYF.